The 17 T cell receptor beta chains below were found in one sample sequenced in a study of blood T cell repertoires in COVID-19. The assay was immunoSEQ multiplex PCR, and TCRdb's table has in-frame clones only and misses some. The sample has about 240,000 clones, 80% to 90% seen once; the top ten hold roughly 4%. Sequencing used PBMCs or T cells enriched from blood (not recorded which). The receptor set was obtained from a woman aged 30 to 39 who had recovered from COVID-19.

V gene TRBV18 combines with J gene TRBJ2-7; tentative D call: TRBD2 (5 bases). The germline V gene has CDR1 KGHSH and CDR2 LQKENI. The CDR3 has 11 residues. V was trimmed by 6 bases and J by 6 bases, leaving 9 bases between them. CDR3 in DNA: TGTGCCAGCTCCCTAAGCGGCGAGCAGTACTTC. Translated, it gives CASSLSGEQYF.

The chain employs TRBV5-1 and TRBJ1-2; possible D gene TRBD1, 6 bases. The CDR3 has 18 residues. CDR1 and CDR2 from the germline V gene are SGHRS and YFSETQ. V was cut by 0 bases and J by 7 bases, with 25 bases left in between. CDR3 sequence reads: CASSLAQSGGRGFPGYTF. The CDR3 region has the DNA TGCGCCAGCAGCTTGGCCCAGAGCGGGGGGCGTGGTTTCCCTGGCTACACCTTC.

CDR3 sequence: CATSMGAGINQPQHF. Here the CDR3 DNA reads TGTGCCACCTCCATGGGGGCAGGGATAAATCAGCCCCAGCATTTT. The chain has TRBV2 and TRBJ1-5, with D perhaps matching TRBD1 (6 bases). CDR1 and CDR2 (germline): SNHLY, FYNNEI. This CDR3 region has 15 residues. The V and J ends lost 10 bases and 4 bases respectively, with 20 bases between them.

The rearrangement uses TRBV19 and TRBJ2-1; 9 nucleotides match TRBD2. The V and J ends lost 3 bases and 10 bases, in that order; junction bases with no gene match: 10. The length of the CDR3 is 15 residues. Germline V gives CDR1 LNHDA, CDR2 SQIVND (reference sequence). This CDR3 is CASSILAGSSIEQFF. The CDR3 nucleotides are TGTGCCAGTAGTATCCTAGCGGGATCGTCCATAGAGCAGTTCTTC.

The chain recombines TRBV5-6 with TRBJ2-7; 12 bases are a match to TRBD2. The germline CDR1 and CDR2 sequences are SGHDT and YYEEEE. Trimming cost V 4 bases and J 1 base; bases outside gene matches: 3. This CDR3 contains 15 residues. The DNA for the CDR3 is TGTGCCAGCAGCCCAGGACTAGCGGGGTCCTACGAGCAGTACTTC. Protein sequence: CASSPGLAGSYEQYF.

This rearrangement joins TRBV28 to TRBJ2-4, with D unresolved. The V end was cut by 1 base, the J end by 1 base, with 14 bases between. Germline V CDR1 and CDR2: MDHEN, SYDVKM. The CDR3 sequence is 17 residues long. This chain's CDR3 is CASSLLGRSKAKNIQYF. CDR3 DNA: TGTGCCAGCAGTTTATTGGGCAGGTCGAAGGCCAAAAACATTCAGTACTTC.

This clone has just one count. This chain links TRBV28 with TRBJ1-5; 7 bases agree with TRBD1. The CDR3 spans 17 residues. After removal of 6 bases from V and 4 bases from J, the junction contained 15 bases not matched to a gene. Germline V lookup: CDR1 MDHEN, CDR2 SYDVKM. The CDR3 nucleotides are TGTGCCAGCAGCGCCCGATACAGGGGAAGAGGGAATCAGCCCCAGCATTTT. Translation gives CASSARYRGRGNQPQHF.

The V call is TRBV29-1, the J call TRBJ1-1; possible D gene TRBD1, 6 bases. Germline CDR1 reads SQVTM; CDR2 reads ANQGSEA. The CDR3 is 13 residues long. Trimming shortened V by 3 bases and J by 6 bases, and 14 bases separated the two germline ends. The CDR3 region has the DNA TGCAGCGTTGATTCAGGGGCGATCGCTGAAGCTTTCTTT. Amino acids: CSVDSGAIAEAFF. Drawing the rest from reference TRBV29-1 and TRBJ1-1, the complete variable domain is SAVISQKPSRDICQRGTSLTIQCQVDSQVTMMFWYRQQPGQSLTLIATANQGSEATYESGFVIDKFPISRPNLTFSTLTVSNMSPEDSSIYLCSVDSGAIAEAFFGQGTRLTVV.

The V and J genes are TRBV19 and TRBJ1-3, with D possibly matching TRBD1 (6 bases). The germline V gene encodes CDR1 LNHDA and CDR2 SQIVND (reference sequence). V was pared by 6 bases and J by 4 bases, with 13 bases between. The CDR3 has 14 residues. The chain's CDR3 is CASSPGGAGNTIYF. The CDR3 nucleotides read TGTGCCAGTAGCCCCGGGGGGGCCGGAAACACCATATATTTT.

This rearrangement joins TRBV11-3 to TRBJ2-1; TRBD2 matches 7 bases. There are 14 residues in the CDR3. The V gene's germline CDR1 is SGHNT and CDR2 YENEEA. The trim removed 3 bases at V and 4 bases at J, leaving 3 bases unmatched. CDR3 nucleotides: TGTGCCAGCAGCTTTAGCGGGCGATACAATGAGCAGTTCTTC. It yields the protein CASSFSGRYNEQFF.

The chain employs TRBV28 and TRBJ2-7; D possibly corresponds to TRBD1 (6 bases). The CDR3 is 13 amino acids. The V end lost 6 bases, the J end lost 2 bases, and 11 bases lay between the germline ends. Germline values: CDR1 MDHEN, CDR2 SYDVKM. DNA for the CDR3: TGTGCCAGCAGCCAAGGGACAACCTACGAGCAGTACTTC. It codes for CASSQGTTYEQYF.

The chain employs TRBV27 and TRBJ2-7, with TRBD2 matching 15 bases. CDR3 size: 18 residues. Germline loops: CDR1 MNHEY, CDR2 SMNVEV (reference sequence). V dropped 4 bases and J dropped 4; count of bases not matched to a gene: 11. In DNA, the CDR3 is TGTGCCAGCAGTTCTCTACTACGGACTAGCGGGAGGGATTACGAGCAGTACTTC. Translating gives CASSSLLRTSGRDYEQYF.

The chain combines TRBV28 with TRBJ2-7; 10 bases agree with TRBD2. Losses at the gene ends were 7 bases for V and 4 bases for J; bases not matched to a gene: 10. The germline V gene has CDR1 MDHEN and CDR2 SYDVKM. The CDR3 loop spans 15 amino acids. Here the CDR3 reads CASNGASGSLYEQYF. The CDR3 nucleotides are TGTGCCAGCAACGGGGCTAGCGGGAGTTTGTACGAGCAGTACTTC.

The genes are TRBV28 and TRBJ1-1, with no clear D. This CDR3 has 13 residues. Germline values: CDR1 MDHEN, CDR2 SYDVKM. The V and J ends lost 6 bases and 2 bases respectively, with 10 bases between them. CDR3 coding DNA: TGTGCCAGCAGCCCAGGCAGAAACACTGAAGCTTTCTTT. Translating it yields CASSPGRNTEAFF.

The chain links TRBV24-1 to TRBJ1-2; TRBD1 matches at 9 bases. Germline V CDR1 and CDR2: KGHDR, SFDVKD. Trimming cost V 7 bases and J 3 bases; bases outside gene matches: 8. The CDR3 consists of 15 residues. Here the CDR3 DNA reads TGTGCCACCAGCGGTTGGGGACAGGGTTACTATGGCTACACCTTC. This codes for CATSGWGQGYYGYTF.

The rearrangement uses TRBV7-9 and TRBJ1-2; possibly TRBD1 for D (5 bases). V gave up 4 bases and J gave up 4 bases, with 13 bases separating them. The CDR3 contains 14 residues. Germline lookup yields CDR1 SEHNR and CDR2 FQNEAQ (reference sequence). The CDR3 nucleotides are TGTGCCAGCAGCTCGCAACAGGTATCCTATGGCTACACCTTC. Amino acids: CASSSQQVSYGYTF.

This chain links TRBV10-3 with TRBJ1-4; D remains unclear. Germline CDR1 ENHRY, CDR2 SYGVKD. V was trimmed by 3 bases and J by 7 bases, leaving 12 bases between them. This CDR3 region has 14 residues. CDR3 amino acids: CAISDGELGEKLFF. The DNA of the CDR3 is TGTGCCATCAGTGATGGGGAGCTCGGTGAAAAACTGTTTTTT.